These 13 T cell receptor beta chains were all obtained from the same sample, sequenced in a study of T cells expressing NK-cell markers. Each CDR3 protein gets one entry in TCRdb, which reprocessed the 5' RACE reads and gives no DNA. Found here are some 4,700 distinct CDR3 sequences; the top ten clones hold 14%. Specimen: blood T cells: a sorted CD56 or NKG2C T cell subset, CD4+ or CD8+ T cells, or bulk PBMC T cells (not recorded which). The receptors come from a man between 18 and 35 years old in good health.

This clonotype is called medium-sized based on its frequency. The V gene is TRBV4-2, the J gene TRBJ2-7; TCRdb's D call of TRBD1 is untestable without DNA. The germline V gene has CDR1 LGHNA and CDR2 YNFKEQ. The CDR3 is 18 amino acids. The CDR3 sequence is CASSLRQGVISSHYEQYF.

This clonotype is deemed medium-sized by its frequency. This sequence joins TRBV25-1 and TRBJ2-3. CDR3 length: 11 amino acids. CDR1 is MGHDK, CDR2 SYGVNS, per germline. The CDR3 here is CASSGKDTQYF.

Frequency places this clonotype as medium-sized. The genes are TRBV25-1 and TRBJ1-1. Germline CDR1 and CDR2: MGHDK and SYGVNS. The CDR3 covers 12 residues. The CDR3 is CASRLENTEAFF.

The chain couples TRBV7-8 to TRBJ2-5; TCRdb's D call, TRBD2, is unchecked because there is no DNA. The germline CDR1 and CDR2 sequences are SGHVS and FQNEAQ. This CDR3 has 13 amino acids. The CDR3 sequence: CASSYGTTETQYF. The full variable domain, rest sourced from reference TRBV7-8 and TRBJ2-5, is GAGVSQSPRYKVAKRGQDVALRCDPISGHVSLFWYQQALGQGPEFLTYFQNEAQLDKSGLPSDRFFAERPEGSVSTLKIQRTQQEDSAVYLCASSYGTTETQYFGPGTRLLVL.

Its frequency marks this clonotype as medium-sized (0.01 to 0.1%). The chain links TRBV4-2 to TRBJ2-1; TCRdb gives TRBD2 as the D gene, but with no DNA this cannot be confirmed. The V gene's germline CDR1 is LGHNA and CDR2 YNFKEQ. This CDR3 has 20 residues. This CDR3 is CASSQVRGLAVKSSYNEQFF.

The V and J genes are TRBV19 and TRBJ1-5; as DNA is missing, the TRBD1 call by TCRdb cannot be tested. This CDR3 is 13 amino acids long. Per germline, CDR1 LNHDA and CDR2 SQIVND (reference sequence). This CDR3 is CASSESDRGPQHF. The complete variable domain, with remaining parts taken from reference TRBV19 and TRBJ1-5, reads DGGITQSPKYLFRKEGQNVTLSCEQNLNHDAMYWYRQDPGQGLRLIYYSQIVNDFQKGDIAEGYSVSREKKESFPLTVTSAQKNPTAFYLCASSESDRGPQHFGDGTRLSIL.

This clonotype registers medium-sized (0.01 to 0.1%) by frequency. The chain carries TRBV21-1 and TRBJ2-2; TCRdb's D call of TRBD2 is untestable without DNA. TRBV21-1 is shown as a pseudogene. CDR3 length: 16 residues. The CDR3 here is CASTPLTTSLAGELFF.

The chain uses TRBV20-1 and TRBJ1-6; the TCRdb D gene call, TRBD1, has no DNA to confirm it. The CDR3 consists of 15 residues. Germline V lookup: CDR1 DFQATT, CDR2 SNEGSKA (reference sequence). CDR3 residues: CSARLQSGFTSPLHF.

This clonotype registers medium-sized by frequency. CDR3 protein: CAISGEGPREEQFF. The chain recombines TRBV10-3 with TRBJ2-1; TCRdb returns TRBD2, unconfirmable since there is no DNA. The CDR3 is 14 residues long. CDR1 and CDR2 from the germline V gene are ENHRY and SYGVKD.

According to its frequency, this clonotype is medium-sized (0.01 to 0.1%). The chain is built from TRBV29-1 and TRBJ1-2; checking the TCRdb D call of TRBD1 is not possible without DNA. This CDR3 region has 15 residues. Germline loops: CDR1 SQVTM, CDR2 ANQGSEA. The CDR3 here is CSVHRSRASKDGYTF. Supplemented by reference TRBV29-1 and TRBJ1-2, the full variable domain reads SAVISQKPSRDICQRGTSLTIQCQVDSQVTMMFWYRQQPGQSLTLIATANQGSEATYESGFVIDKFPISRPNLTFSTLTVSNMSPEDSSIYLCSVHRSRASKDGYTFGSGTRLTVV.

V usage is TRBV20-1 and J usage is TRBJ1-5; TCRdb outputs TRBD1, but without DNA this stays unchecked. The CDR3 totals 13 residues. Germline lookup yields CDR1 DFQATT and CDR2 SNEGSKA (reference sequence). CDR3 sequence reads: CSARQGGWQPQHF.

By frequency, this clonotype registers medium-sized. The CDR3 spells CSPLEGQNTDTQYF. The V call is TRBV29-1, the J call TRBJ2-3; the TRBD1 assignment by TCRdb is unverifiable without DNA. This CDR3 has 14 residues. CDR1 is SQVTM and CDR2 is ANQGSEA in the germline V gene.

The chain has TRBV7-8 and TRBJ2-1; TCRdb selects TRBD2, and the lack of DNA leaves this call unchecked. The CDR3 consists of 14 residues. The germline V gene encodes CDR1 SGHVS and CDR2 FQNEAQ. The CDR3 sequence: CASSPPPQRDEQFF.